The clone carrying this T cell receptor beta chain was detected only once. All patients experienced relapse after autologous stem cell transplantation, and brentuximab vedotin exposure was variable. Complete response, partial response or progressive disease made up the best responses. The sample is drawn from a study of PD-1 blockade in classical Hodgkin lymphoma. Study summary: Every 2 weeks, patients got 3 mg/kg intravenous nivolumab.

Repertoires were generated with immunoSEQ multiplex PCR, while TCRdb's copy carries only in-frame clones and drops some. The sample holds some 60,000 clones, more than 90% seen once. The CDR3 contains 16 residues. V gave up 2 bases and J gave up 4 bases, with 15 bases separating them. The germline CDR1 and CDR2 sequences are MNHEY and SVGAGI. The sample in question was peripheral blood mononuclear cells (PBMCs), obtained at baseline. This clonotype was obtained from a human donor with classical Hodgkin lymphoma. The V call is TRBV6-5, the J call TRBJ1-3; D perhaps matches TRBD1 (6 bases). The CDR3 is CASSYNKQGGGNTIYF. The CDR3 bases are TGTGCCAGCAGTTACAACAAACAGGGTGGAGGAAACACCATATATTTT.